These 30 T cell receptor beta chains were all obtained from the same sample, sequenced in a study of shared clonotypes between healthy human individuals. Using immunoSEQ multiplex PCR, the repertoire was profiled, and TCRdb retains in-frame clones only, with some absent. In the table there are nearly 500,000 clones, 60% to 85% of which are singletons. Sequences were obtained from PBMCs. Receptors were obtained from a woman aged 40 to 55 in good health. Some clones in this sample may be carry-over from other donors' samples.

This rearrangement joins TRBV7-8 to TRBJ1-2, with 7 bases matching TRBD1. Germline CDR1 and CDR2: SGHVS and FQNEAQ. This CDR3 spans 14 amino acids. J lost 6 bases, V lost 5 bases, and 9 bases had no gene match. The CDR3 nucleotides read TGTGCCAGCAGCCTTTCCGGGACAGATCATGGCTACACCTTC. Translated: CASSLSGTDHGYTF.

The chain combines TRBV5-5 with TRBJ2-3; 8 bases are shared with TRBD2. The CDR3 spans 15 residues. Germline trimming cut 4 bases from V and 5 bases from J; bases unmatched to any gene: 9. Looked up from germline, CDR1 is SGHKS and CDR2 is YYEKEE (reference sequence). The DNA for the CDR3 is TGTGCCAGCAGCCGTAGCGGGATAGTAGTAGATACGCAGTATTTT. This codes for CASSRSGIVVDTQYF.

With regard to this clone: This may be a read error, as it is one base from a much larger clone. J is TRBJ1-1 and V is TRBV11-1; 7 bases match TRBD1. This CDR3 is 13 amino acids long. Germline assignment: CDR1 SGHAT and CDR2 FQDESV (reference sequence). J was trimmed by 1 base and V by 5 bases; bases with no gene match: 1. CDR3 sequence (DNA): TGTGCCAGCAGCCGACAGGGGAACACTGAAGCTTTCTTT. Encoded protein: CASSRQGNTEAFF.

The chain couples TRBV10-2 to TRBJ1-3; TRBD1 aligns across 12 bases. The germline V gene encodes CDR1 WSHSY and CDR2 SAAADI. The V segment lost 8 bases and the J segment 3 bases; nucleotides outside the gene matches: 2. The CDR3 totals 14 residues. The CDR3 loop reads CASGDRGHGNTIYF. CDR3 nucleotides: TGCGCCAGCGGGGACAGGGGGCATGGAAACACCATATATTTT.

The V and J genes are TRBV2 and TRBJ2-5, with 7 bases that match TRBD2. From germline, CDR1 is SNHLY and CDR2 FYNNEI. The CDR3 is 12 residues long. V shed 8 bases, J shed 4 bases, and the junction held 4 bases outside the gene matches. The CDR3 protein is CASGAGPETQYF. CDR3 sequence (DNA): TGTGCCAGCGGAGCGGGGCCAGAGACCCAGTACTTC.

This clone has only a few counts. This chain links TRBV5-4 with TRBJ2-2, with D possibly matching TRBD1 (6 bases). Germline V lookup: CDR1 SGHNT, CDR2 YYREEE (reference sequence). The CDR3 has 15 amino acids. V lost 1 base, J lost 5 bases, and 12 bases lay in between. The CDR3 DNA sequence: TGTGCCAGCAGCTTGCCGACAGGTGGGACCGGGGAGCTGTTTTTT. This translates into CASSLPTGGTGELFF.

The chain joins TRBV6-5 to TRBJ2-7; 12 bases map to TRBD2. Germline loops: CDR1 MNHEY, CDR2 SVGAGI. V lost 0 bases and J lost 2; bases outside the gene matches: 2. The CDR3 has 16 residues. The CDR3 DNA follows: TGTGCCAGCAGTTACTCCCGACTAGCGGGAGCCTACGAGCAGTACTTC. Translated, it gives CASSYSRLAGAYEQYF.

This clone occurred a few times. The CDR3 loop reads CASSFPTVSAEAFF. The CDR3 nucleotides read TGTGCCAGCAGCTTTCCGACAGTTTCAGCTGAAGCTTTCTTT. The genes are TRBV7-9 and TRBJ1-1; D might be TRBD1 (5 bases). The germline CDR1 and CDR2 sequences are SEHNR and FQNEAQ (reference sequence). This CDR3 spans 14 amino acids. V dropped 3 bases and J dropped 6 bases, with 14 bases sitting between them.

In DNA form, the CDR3 reads TGTGCCAGCAGTTTATGGGCCACCGGGAGCTCCTACGAGCAGTACTTC. This gives the protein CASSLWATGSSYEQYF. V gene TRBV28 combines with J gene TRBJ2-7, with D possibly matching TRBD2 (6 bases). The CDR3 consists of 16 residues. Germline loops: CDR1 MDHEN, CDR2 SYDVKM. Trimming removed 0 bases from V and 0 bases from J, with 12 bases in between.

This clone was counted between two and nine times. V gene TRBV15 combines with J gene TRBJ2-7, with a tentative D call TRBD1 (5 bases). Germline V lookup: CDR1 LNHNV, CDR2 YYDKDF (reference sequence). Deletions cut 4 bases from V and 0 bases from J, with 16 bases between. The CDR3 is 16 residues long. The CDR3 protein is CATSKPDSKTSYEQYF. Here the CDR3 DNA reads TGTGCCACCAGCAAGCCAGACAGCAAAACCTCCTACGAGCAGTACTTC.

The V call is TRBV15, the J call TRBJ2-7; D remains ambiguous. In germline, CDR1 is LNHNV, CDR2 YYDKDF (reference sequence). The length of the CDR3 is 18 residues. The V gene lost 0 bases and the J gene lost 4 bases, with 22 bases spanning the gap. The CDR3, as DNA: TGTGCCACCAGCAGAGATTCCTCCGCTCCCAATAGGGTATACGAGCAGTACTTC. Residues: CATSRDSSAPNRVYEQYF.

The chain carries TRBV18 and TRBJ2-3; maybe TRBD2 (5 bases). CDR1 is KGHSH and CDR2 is LQKENI in the germline V gene. V gave up 4 bases and J gave up 0 bases, with 11 bases separating them. The CDR3 consists of 15 residues. The CDR3 sequence: CASSLLASSTDTQYF. DNA of the CDR3: TGTGCCAGCTCACTTCTAGCATCCAGCACAGATACGCAGTATTTT. Full variable domain (missing parts from reference TRBV18 and TRBJ2-3): NAGVMQNPRHLVRRRGQEARLRCSPMKGHSHVYWYRQLPEEGLKFMVYLQKENIIDESGMPKERFSAEFPKEGPSILRIQQVVRGDSAAYFCASSLLASSTDTQYFGPGTRLTVL.

The chain has TRBV19 and TRBJ2-3, with TRBD2 matching over 7 bases. The CDR3 has 15 residues. Germline trimming cut 4 bases from V and 4 bases from J; bases unmatched to any gene: 8. The germline CDR1 and CDR2 sequences are LNHDA and SQIVND (reference sequence). Here the CDR3 reads CASSTTGGRADTQYF. For the CDR3, the DNA is TGTGCCAGTAGTACAACTGGTGGGAGGGCAGATACGCAGTATTTT.

The chain links TRBV6-1 to TRBJ1-5; 8 bases fit TRBD1. With V trimmed by 3 bases and J by 4 bases, 8 bases remained unmatched. This CDR3 is built from 16 residues. Per germline, CDR1 MNHNS and CDR2 SASEGT. CDR3 sequence (DNA): TGTGCCAGCAGTGAGGTACAGGGGGGAATGAATCAGCCCCAGCATTTT. It encodes CASSEVQGGMNQPQHF.

The V call is TRBV15, the J call TRBJ2-7; either TRBD1 or TRBD2 may supply D (5 bases each). CDR1 and CDR2 (germline): LNHNV, YYDKDF (reference sequence). This CDR3 is 16 amino acids long. Trimming removed 1 base from V and 3 bases from J, with 16 bases in between. DNA for the CDR3: TGTGCCACCAGCAGAGGGCCAAGGGACGGACACTACGAGCAGTACTTC. This sequence encodes CATSRGPRDGHYEQYF.

This clone was recorded at least ten times. V usage is TRBV2 and J usage is TRBJ2-7; 7 bases are a match to TRBD2. Germline V CDR1 and CDR2: SNHLY, FYNNEI. The V segment lost 6 bases and the J segment 4 bases; nucleotides outside the gene matches: 6. The CDR3 covers 13 residues. Here the CDR3 reads CASRAGEPYEQYF. DNA for the CDR3: TGTGCCAGCAGGGCGGGAGAACCATACGAGCAGTACTTC.

The chain uses TRBV27 and TRBJ2-7, with 8 bases matching TRBD2. Germline V gene lookup returns CDR1 MNHEY and CDR2 SMNVEV (reference sequence). Trimming cost V 0 bases and J 5 bases; bases outside gene matches: 9. CDR3 length: 16 residues. CDR3 in DNA: TGTGCCAGCAGTTTATCTTGGCGGGAGGAAGGCGACGAGCAGTACTTC. Encoded protein: CASSLSWREEGDEQYF.

The chain uses TRBV4-1 and TRBJ1-2; D gene ambiguous. The CDR3 totals 14 residues. Germline CDR1 and CDR2: MGHRA and YSYEKL. V lost 1 base and J 8 bases, leaving 14 bases between the germline ends. The CDR3 DNA follows: TGCGCCAGCAGCCAAGTAGTAGGGATAGAGGGCTACACCTTC. Protein: CASSQVVGIEGYTF.

The chain couples TRBV7-9 to TRBJ2-1; 10 nucleotides line up with TRBD2. The CDR3 loop spans 14 amino acids. V was pared by 6 bases and J by 10 bases, with 9 bases of the junction left unmatched. Germline V gene data show CDR1 as SEHNR and CDR2 as FQNEAQ (reference sequence). The DNA of the CDR3 is TGTGCCAGCAGTCCTAGCGGGAGAAAATCGGAGCAGTTCTTC. Its translation: CASSPSGRKSEQFF. Full variable domain (outside the CDR3, taken from reference TRBV7-9 and TRBJ2-1): DTGVSQNPRHKITKRGQNVTFRCDPISEHNRLYWYRQTLGQGPEFLTYFQNEAQLEKSRLLSDRFSAERPKGSFSTLEIQRTEQGDSAMYLCASSPSGRKSEQFFGPGTRLTVL.

The chain employs TRBV18 and TRBJ2-1, with 8 positions matching TRBD2. V shed 9 bases and J 7 bases; nucleotides not matched to a gene: 11. The CDR3 totals 14 residues. In germline, CDR1 is KGHSH, CDR2 LQKENI. CDR3 sequence (DNA): TGTGCCAGTCATCGGGCGGGAGGACGGAATGAGCAGTTCTTC. Its translation: CASHRAGGRNEQFF. Complete variable domain (other parts from reference TRBV18 and TRBJ2-1): NAGVMQNPRHLVRRRGQEARLRCSPMKGHSHVYWYRQLPEEGLKFMVYLQKENIIDESGMPKERFSAEFPKEGPSILRIQQVVRGDSAAYFCASHRAGGRNEQFFGPGTRLTVL.

Details on this clone: A far more abundant clone sits one base away, making this likely a read error. The chain links TRBV5-1 to TRBJ2-2, with D unclear. Per the germline V gene, CDR1 is SGHRS and CDR2 is YFSETQ. The CDR3 length is 12 residues. V lost 5 bases, J lost 7 bases, and 9 bases lay in between. In DNA, the CDR3 is TGCGCCAGCAGGGTGAGTGGCGGGGAGCTGTTTTTT. Translation: CASRVSGGELFF.

V and J are TRBV13 and TRBJ2-3; TRBD2 matches at 8 bases. Germline CDR1 PRHDT, CDR2 FYEKMQ (reference sequence). The ends lost 0 bases at V and 3 bases at J; junction bases unmatched: 2. The CDR3 totals 15 residues. CDR3 DNA sequence: TGTGCCAGCAGCTTAGGACTAGCGGAGACAGATACGCAGTATTTT. Its translation: CASSLGLAETDTQYF.

This clone came up a few times. This chain links TRBV11-3 with TRBJ2-1; 11 positions match TRBD1. CDR3 length: 15 amino acids. The germline gives CDR1 SGHNT, CDR2 YENEEA. V gave up 1 base and J gave up 8 bases; unmatched junction bases: 4. CDR3 region: CASSLGTGGDYEQFF. The DNA for the CDR3 is TGTGCCAGCAGCTTAGGGACAGGGGGCGATTATGAGCAGTTCTTC.

The chain couples TRBV4-1 to TRBJ2-1; 9 nucleotides agree with TRBD2. There are 16 residues in the CDR3. The ends lost 0 bases at V and 7 bases at J; junction bases unmatched: 7. Germline assignment: CDR1 MGHRA and CDR2 YSYEKL. CDR3 nucleotide sequence: TGCGCCAGCAGCCAAGATGTTCTAGCGGGGATGAATGAGCAGTTCTTC. It specifies CASSQDVLAGMNEQFF.

This rearrangement joins TRBV15 to TRBJ2-1; no definite D call. This CDR3 is built from 13 residues. CDR1 and CDR2 (germline): LNHNV, YYDKDF (reference sequence). V lost 2 bases and J lost 3, with 5 bases in between. CDR3 region: CATSRQNYNEQFF. Written as DNA, the CDR3 is TGTGCCACCAGCAGACAGAACTACAATGAGCAGTTCTTC.

The chain employs TRBV5-4 and TRBJ2-3, with D perhaps matching TRBD1 (5 bases). Germline-derived CDR1 and CDR2 are SGHNT and YYREEE (reference sequence). Trimming pared 1 base from V and 3 bases from J, leaving 6 bases between. The CDR3 covers 13 residues. The CDR3 nucleotides read TGTGCCAGCAGCTTGCCAGGGACAGATACGCAGTATTTT. Translating it yields CASSLPGTDTQYF.

A single count supports this clone. The chain recombines TRBV2 with TRBJ2-3; 7 nucleotides match TRBD2. The CDR3 has 15 amino acids. The germline gives CDR1 SNHLY, CDR2 FYNNEI. The junction had 7 bases not matched to a gene; V was cut back by 5 bases and J by 2 bases. As DNA, the CDR3 is TGTGCCAGCAGTTCCACTAGCGCTTTCACAGATACGCAGTATTTT. It encodes CASSSTSAFTDTQYF. Complete variable domain (other parts from reference TRBV2 and TRBJ2-3): EPEVTQTPSHQVTQMGQEVILRCVPISNHLYFYWYRQILGQKVEFLVSFYNNEISEKSEIFDDQFSVERPDGSNFTLKIRSTKLEDSAMYFCASSSTSAFTDTQYFGPGTRLTVL.

V and J are TRBV7-9 and TRBJ1-6; D is unresolved. CDR1 and CDR2 (germline): SEHNR, FQNEAQ (reference sequence). This CDR3 region has 13 residues. Trimming left V 1 base short and J 9 bases short, with 7 bases between. The CDR3 region has the DNA TGTGCCAGCAGCTTAGAGGGCGTTTCACCCCTCCACTTT. Translated: CASSLEGVSPLHF.

This sequence joins TRBV5-5 and TRBJ2-7, with D possibly matching TRBD2 (5 bases). The length of the CDR3 is 12 residues. The V and J ends lost 4 bases and 6 bases respectively, with 11 bases between them. Germline values: CDR1 SGHKS, CDR2 YYEKEE (reference sequence). CDR3 DNA: TGTGCCAGCAGCCCCCTTGAGGGCGAGCAGTACTTC. Its protein is CASSPLEGEQYF. Combining the CDR3 with reference TRBV5-5 and TRBJ2-7 gives the whole variable domain DAGVTQSPTHLIKTRGQQVTLRCSPISGHKSVSWYQQVLGQGPQFIFQYYEKEERGRGNFPDRFSARQFPNYSSELNVNALLLGDSALYLCASSPLEGEQYFGPGTRLTVT.

DNA for the CDR3: TGTGCCAGCAGCGTATGGGATCCTTCCTACAATGAGCAGTTCTTC. Its translation: CASSVWDPSYNEQFF. The chain employs TRBV9 and TRBJ2-1; D not resolved. CDR1 and CDR2 (germline): SGDLS, YYNGEE. CDR3 length: 15 residues. V was shortened by 1 base and J by 1 base, with 9 bases between the two germline ends.